These T cell receptor beta chains were read from a single sample in a study of blood T cells in healthy people across ages. TCRdb called the 5' RACE reads again in MiXCR, with one record for every CDR3 protein. Of some 670,000 distinct CDR3 sequences listed, over 40% are singletons. Sequencing was performed on blood. These receptor sequences come from a woman older than 75 in good health. Each CDR3 is given with its conserved first and last residue. D genes are given only for firm matches. Clone size is stated in some rows and not others, as once, few, many or a class when expanded.

TRBJ2-4 | . | TRBV6-6 | . | CTAGLAKNIQYF | TGTACCGCGGGACTAGCCAAAAACATTCAGTACTTC
TRBJ1-1 | . | TRBV2 | . | CASGRGGGDTEAFF | TGTGCCAGCGGGCGGGGAGGGGGTGACACTGAAGCTTTCTTT
TRBJ2-1 | . | TRBV29-1 | TRBD1 | CSGPDRGSLYDEQFF | TGCAGCGGGCCTGACAGGGGTTCATTGTATGATGAGCAGTTCTTC
TRBJ2-7 | . | TRBV29-1 | TRBD1 | CSAGTGAYEQYF | TGCAGCGCCGGGACAGGAGCATACGAGCAGTACTTC
TRBJ1-1 | . | TRBV20-1 | . | CSAEGQGGPEAFF | TGCAGTGCGGAGGGTCAGGGAGGGCCTGAAGCTTTCTTT
TRBJ2-1 | . | TRBV7-3 | TRBD1 | CASSSDRGTYNEQFF | TGTGCCAGCAGCTCAGACAGGGGAACATACAATGAGCAGTTCTTC
TRBJ2-1 | many | TRBV2 | . | CASSDLPQGSEQFF | TGTGCCAGCAGTGACCTACCGCAGGGCAGTGAGCAGTTCTTC
TRBJ2-3 | . | TRBV19 | . | CASSPVQADTQYF | TGTGCCAGTAGTCCGGTACAGGCAGATACGCAGTATTTT
TRBJ2-1 | once | TRBV29-1 | . | CSVRPGAITPETQFF | TGCAGCGTCCGCCCTGGGGCAATCACTCCGGAGACCCAGTTCTTC
TRBJ2-7 | . | TRBV11-3 | TRBD2 | CASSPNRGSNEQYF | TGTGCCAGCAGCCCCAATCGCGGGAGTAACGAGCAGTACTTC
TRBJ2-3 | many | TRBV9 | . | CASSPRGNLGTDTQYF | TGTGCCAGCAGCCCCAGGGGCAACCTGGGCACAGATACGCAGTATTTT
TRBJ2-5 | many | TRBV29-1 | . | CSVVIETQYF | TGCAGCGTTGTAATAGAGACCCAGTACTTC
TRBJ2-1 | . | TRBV29-1 | TRBD2 | CSVRGLAGAINNEQFF | TGCAGCGTTCGCGGACTAGCGGGGGCTATTAACAATGAGCAGTTCTTC
TRBJ2-1 | many | TRBV7-9 | . | CASSLGGVGTYNEQFF | TGTGCCAGCAGCTTAGGAGGGGTGGGGACCTACAATGAGCAGTTCTTC
TRBJ2-7 | . | TRBV14 | TRBD2 | CASSPMGLAVYEQYF | TGTGCCAGCAGCCCCATGGGACTAGCTGTCTACGAGCAGTACTTC
TRBJ1-6 | . | TRBV6-5 | . | CASSYSGGSGGSSYNSPLHF | TGTGCCAGCAGTTACTCAGGGGGATCTGGGGGTAGCTCCTATAATTCACCCCTCCACTTT
TRBJ2-7 | many | TRBV15 | . | CATSRDLGQAYEQYF | TGTGCCACCAGCAGAGATCTTGGCCAGGCCTACGAGCAGTACTTC
TRBJ2-5 | many | TRBV2 | . | CASSEYGVETQYF | TGTGCCAGCAGTGAATATGGTGTGGAGACCCAGTACTTC
TRBJ1-1 | few | TRBV6-6 | . | CASRPGSGITEAFF | TGTGCCAGCAGACCCGGATCTGGGATAACTGAAGCTTTCTTT
TRBJ2-1 | many | TRBV20-1 | . | CSSWADYNNEQFF | TGCAGTTCTTGGGCCGACTACAACAATGAGCAGTTCTTC
TRBJ2-3 | . | TRBV7-2 | TRBD2 | CASSLGASGDADTQYF | TGTGCCAGCAGCTTAGGCGCTAGCGGGGATGCAGATACGCAGTATTTT
TRBJ2-7 | few | TRBV12-3/TRBV12-4 | . | CASSGGRDYEQYF | TGTGCCAGCAGTGGTGGTAGGGACTACGAGCAGTACTTC
TRBJ1-1 | . | TRBV12-3/TRBV12-4 | . | CASRGRTTEAFF | TGTGCCAGCAGGGGAAGGACCACTGAAGCTTTCTTT
TRBJ2-3 | many | TRBV5-1 | TRBD2 | CASSFNSGGAADTQYF | TGCGCCAGCAGCTTCAATAGCGGGGGGGCCGCAGATACGCAGTATTTT
TRBJ2-1 | . | TRBV10-3 | . | CAITSEGQRGSTSYNEQFF | TGTGCCATCACCAGTGAAGGACAGAGAGGGTCTACCTCCTACAATGAGCAGTTCTTC
TRBJ2-2 | . | TRBV27 | . | CATQTGEENGELFF | TGTGCCACCCAGACGGGGGAGGAGAACGGGGAGCTGTTTTTT
TRBJ1-2 | . | TRBV4-2 | . | CASSPGDGGYTF | TGTGCCAGCAGCCCCGGGGACGGTGGCTACACCTTC
TRBJ2-3 | . | TRBV28 | . | CASADTDTQYF | TGTGCCAGCGCTGACACAGATACGCAGTATTTT